This record concerns one T cell receptor (beta chain) sequence. Its antigen remains unknown. The data derive from a study of cytotoxic CD8 clonotypes in ibrutinib-treated CLL. In the study overall: Response samples were taken after a median roughly 12 months of treatment, range 6 to 36. Study-wide findings and caveats: Baseline clonality, higher than in age-matched healthy donors, tracked circulating CD8+ T-cell counts. Treatment saw public clonotypes, which were uncommon, either contract or stay stable.

Here immunoSEQ multiplex PCR was the method, and the copy in TCRdb shows in-frame clones only, minus some. Of 150,000 to 200,000 clones in the sample, around nine tenths were seen once. The TCR beta libraries used approximately 2 micrograms of genomic DNA that came from cryopreserved PBMCs. The receptor comes from a human donor with chronic lymphocytic leukemia. The material sequenced was PBMCs, taken at disease progression, from a patient treated with ibrutinib.

The CDR3 nucleotides read TGTGCCAGCAGTGACGAAAGTGCCCGCACAGATACGCAGTATTTT. Its protein product is CASSDESARTDTQYF. The chain employs TRBV2 and TRBJ2-3; D unresolved. V dropped 3 bases and J dropped 1 base, with 11 bases sitting between them. Germline lookup yields CDR1 SNHLY and CDR2 FYNNEI. The CDR3 consists of 15 residues.